The clone carrying this T cell receptor beta chain was counted a single time. The sample originates from a study of blood T cell repertoires in COVID-19. For the study at large: COVID-19 samples from acute and convalescent phases originated in the United States, Italy and Spain. In each case, the material was cDNA or gDNA derived from T cells, B-cell-depleted T cells, or PBMCs.

Germline CDR1 and CDR2: KGHDR and SFDVKD. This CDR3 has 16 amino acids. V gave up 9 bases and J gave up 4 bases, with 22 bases separating them. The authors' processing: Researchers report that nucleated cell counts were estimated from reference gene primer amplification. This table comes from immunoSEQ multiplex PCR, and its TCRdb copy is limited to in-frame clones, with some not included. The V and J calls and clone size are taken from that table; D and trimming were inferred from the DNA. Found here are about 180,000 clones, 70% to 90% of them singletons; the top ten hold 20%. V is TRBV24-1 and J is TRBJ2-3; possibly TRBD2 for D (6 bases). The sequenced material came from peripheral blood. The TCR comes from a man aged 65 to 85 with active or convalescent COVID-19. This CDR3 is CATSDVRGGRADTQYF. The CDR3 bases are TGTGCCACCTCTGACGTCCGGGGAGGTCGGGCAGATACGCAGTATTTT.